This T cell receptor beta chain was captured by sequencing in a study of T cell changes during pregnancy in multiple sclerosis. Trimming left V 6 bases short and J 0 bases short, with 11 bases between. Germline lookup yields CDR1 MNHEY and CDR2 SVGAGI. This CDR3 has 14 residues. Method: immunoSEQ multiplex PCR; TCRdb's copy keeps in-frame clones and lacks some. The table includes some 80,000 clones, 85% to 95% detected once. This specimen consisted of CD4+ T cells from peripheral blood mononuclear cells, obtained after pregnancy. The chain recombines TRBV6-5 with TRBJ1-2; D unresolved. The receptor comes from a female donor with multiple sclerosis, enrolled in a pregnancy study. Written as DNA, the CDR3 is TGTGCCAGCAGGCCCCGCGTTTCTAACTATGGCTACACCTTC. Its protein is CASRPRVSNYGYTF.